This T cell receptor (beta chain) was sequenced during a study of blood T cell repertoires in COVID-19. Study background: Sites across the United States, Italy and Spain contributed samples from acute and convalescent COVID-19. From T cells, B-cell-depleted T cells, or PBMCs came the material, which was cDNA or gDNA.

This CDR3 spans 14 amino acids. Germline V gives CDR1 KGHSH, CDR2 LQKENI. The J segment lost 6 bases and the V segment lost 4 bases, leaving 8 bases of the junction unmatched. Seattle patients were enrolled during active infection and followed longitudinally. Clones were read by immunoSEQ multiplex PCR, and TCRdb kept only the in-frame ones, dropping some. Of almost 300,000 clones in the sample, around nine tenths were seen once. The genes are TRBV18 and TRBJ1-1; 7 bases are shared with TRBD1. This clonotype was sampled from a woman aged 25 to 39 with COVID-19, enrolled during active disease. Sequencing input: peripheral blood. The CDR3 bases are TGTGCCAGCTCACAAACGACAGGGATCGCTGAAGCTTTCTTT. It codes for CASSQTTGIAEAFF.